The 30 T cell receptor beta chains given below trace back to one sample, sequenced in a study of blood T cell repertoires in COVID-19 (TCRdb year 2020). Library preparation was by the immunoSEQ multiplex PCR assay. TCRdb mirrors the immuneACCESS table, restricted to in-frame sequences. Some clones are absent from its copies; in checked studies, under half trace to an unresolved V gene, and the reason for the others is unknown. A total of about 410,000 clones appear in this sample, 89% of them only once. The top ten hold around 1.5% of the sample. Sequencing was carried out using peripheral blood. The receptors here all came from a woman between 35 and 50 years old with COVID-19, enrolled during active disease.

The CDR3 reads CASSPARGRTEAFF. The CDR3 DNA follows: TGTGCCAGCTCACCGGCCAGGGGGCGAACTGAAGCTTTCTTT. The chain carries TRBV18 and TRBJ1-1; TRBD1 matches at 8 bases. The V gene's germline CDR1 is KGHSH and CDR2 LQKENI. Germline trimming cut 3 bases from V and 5 bases from J; bases unmatched to any gene: 5. The CDR3 is 14 amino acids.

The chain recombines TRBV7-2 with TRBJ2-2; no clear D. The CDR3 is 12 amino acids. Trimming cost V 8 bases and J 3 bases, with 7 bases left between them. The germline CDR1 and CDR2 sequences are SGHTA and FQGNSA. For the CDR3, the DNA is TGTGCCAGCGGAGCTTACACCGGGGAGCTGTTTTTT. Protein product: CASGAYTGELFF.

The genes are TRBV29-1 and TRBJ2-6; D call uncertain. The CDR3 extends over 12 amino acids. Per germline, CDR1 SQVTM and CDR2 ANQGSEA. The CDR3 loop reads CSFYSGANVLTF. The DNA for the CDR3 is TGCAGTTTCTACTCTGGGGCCAACGTCCTGACTTTC.

The gene calls are TRBV28 and TRBJ1-4; no reliable D call. V gave up 7 bases and J gave up 0 bases, with 12 bases separating them. CDR1 MDHEN and CDR2 SYDVKM come from the germline V gene. The CDR3 runs to 15 residues. CDR3 loop: CASTQPTTTNEKLFF. DNA for the CDR3: TGTGCCAGCACCCAACCGACAACAACTAATGAAAAACTGTTTTTT.

V and J are TRBV27 and TRBJ2-1; 7 bases line up with TRBD2. The CDR3 extends over 14 amino acids. Germline V gene lookup returns CDR1 MNHEY and CDR2 SMNVEV (reference sequence). V dropped 5 bases and J dropped 3; count of bases not matched to a gene: 4. The chain's CDR3 is CASSEREDYNEQFF. In nucleotides, the CDR3 is TGTGCCAGCAGTGAGCGGGAAGACTACAATGAGCAGTTCTTC.

The chain couples TRBV18 to TRBJ2-1; 11 bases map to TRBD2. From germline, CDR1 is KGHSH and CDR2 LQKENI. The CDR3 has 16 residues. V shed 1 base, J shed 4 bases, and the junction held 3 bases outside the gene matches. In nucleotides, the CDR3 is TGTGCCAGCTCACCACTAACTAGCGGGAGTTACAATGAGCAGTTCTTC. Its protein product is CASSPLTSGSYNEQFF.

The genes are TRBV6-5 and TRBJ1-4; 7 positions match TRBD1. V lost 6 bases to trimming and J lost 10 bases; unmatched junction nucleotides: 8. The CDR3 covers 13 residues. In germline, CDR1 is MNHEY, CDR2 SVGAGI. CDR3 bases: TGTGCCAGCAGCTGGACAGGTTTCGGAAAACTGTTTTTT. Its protein is CASSWTGFGKLFF.

The DNA for the CDR3 is TGCAGCGTTTTGTCCGGGGATCATGGCTACACCTTC. This translates into CSVLSGDHGYTF. V gene TRBV29-1 combines with J gene TRBJ1-2; no clear D gene. The CDR3 loop spans 12 amino acids. Trimming pared 5 bases from V and 6 bases from J, leaving 13 bases between. Germline V CDR1 and CDR2: SQVTM, ANQGSEA.

This chain connects TRBV6-2 or TRBV6-3 to TRBJ1-2; unclear D gene. Germline CDR1 and CDR2: MNHEY and SVGEGT. V dropped 5 bases and J dropped 6 bases, with 19 bases sitting between them. CDR3 size: 15 residues. CDR3 in DNA: TGTGCCAGCAGTATAATAGTTGGAGGACGGGATGGCTACACCTTC. Translation: CASSIIVGGRDGYTF.

The rearrangement links TRBV19 to TRBJ1-2; maybe TRBD1 (5 bases). Germline V gene data show CDR1 as LNHDA and CDR2 as SQIVND (reference sequence). Trimming removed 2 bases from V and 4 bases from J, with 11 bases in between. The CDR3 has 14 amino acids. CDR3 residues: CASSITGGTYGYTF. The CDR3 region has the DNA TGTGCCAGTAGTATAACCGGGGGTACCTATGGCTACACCTTC.

This chain connects TRBV5-1 to TRBJ1-6; D is unresolved. The V gene lost 0 bases and the J gene lost 6 bases, with 10 bases spanning the gap. Germline CDR1 reads SGHRS; CDR2 reads YFSETQ. CDR3 size: 15 residues. Here the CDR3 DNA reads TGCGCCAGCAGCTTGGCCGACGCGGGTAATTCACCCCTCCACTTT. It encodes CASSLADAGNSPLHF.

The genes are TRBV5-1 and TRBJ2-2; maybe TRBD1 (6 bases). Trimming stripped 4 bases from V and 3 bases from J, with 16 bases between. Germline V gene sequence: CDR1 SGHRS, CDR2 YFSETQ. The CDR3 is 16 residues long. The CDR3 nucleotides are TGCGCCAGCAGCCCCCAATGGGGGCAGGACACCGGGGAGCTGTTTTTT. It specifies CASSPQWGQDTGELFF.

The chain uses TRBV24-1 and TRBJ1-4; D not resolved. The germline gives CDR1 KGHDR, CDR2 SFDVKD. V lost 4 bases and J 6 bases, leaving 14 bases between the germline ends. The CDR3 loop spans 15 amino acids. In nucleotides, the CDR3 is TGTGCCACCAGTGACACGTCCCTGGGCGATGAAAAACTGTTTTTT. It is translated as CATSDTSLGDEKLFF.

As DNA, the CDR3 is TGTGCCAGCAGCCTCTACCTCCAGGGCACTGAAGCTTTCTTT. Translated: CASSLYLQGTEAFF. The chain combines TRBV13 with TRBJ1-1, with TRBD1 as a possible D gene (5 bases). CDR3 length: 14 residues. Germline assignment: CDR1 PRHDT and CDR2 FYEKMQ (reference sequence). Between the trimmed V and J ends, which lost 5 bases and 4 bases, there was a span of 14 bases.

The chain recombines TRBV2 with TRBJ1-6; D not certain. The ends were cut back, 6 bases at V and 8 bases at J, with 11 bases in the middle. Germline V gene lookup returns CDR1 SNHLY and CDR2 FYNNEI. The CDR3 runs to 13 residues. The CDR3 loop reads CASRGAIYSPLHF. CDR3 nucleotide sequence: TGTGCCAGCAGGGGAGCTATTTATTCACCCCTCCACTTT.

This clone was seen only once. This CDR3 reads CASSLTIRDREKYQPQHF. CDR3 bases: TGTGCCAGCAGCTTAACCATTAGAGACAGGGAGAAGTATCAGCCCCAGCATTTT. The V call is TRBV7-3, the J call TRBJ1-5; 7 nucleotides line up with TRBD1. Unmatched junction bases numbered 13, after V lost 0 bases and J lost 5 bases. CDR1 SGHTA and CDR2 FQGTGA come from the germline V gene. This CDR3 has 18 residues.

The genes are TRBV5-6 and TRBJ1-2; no reliable D call. Germline CDR1 and CDR2: SGHDT and YYEEEE. The V gene lost 1 base and the J gene lost 3 bases, with 13 bases spanning the gap. The CDR3 length is 15 residues. Here the CDR3 reads CASSLNSRRDYGYTF. The CDR3 DNA is TGTGCCAGCAGCTTGAATTCGAGGCGGGACTATGGCTACACCTTC.

On this clone itself: Other DNA variants within this sample encode the same CDR3. The rearrangement links TRBV7-2 to TRBJ1-5; D not certain. The CDR3 has 13 residues. The germline CDR1 and CDR2 sequences are SGHTA and FQGNSA. Between the trimmed V and J ends, which lost 2 bases and 4 bases, there was a span of 6 bases. The CDR3 bases are TGTGCCAGCAGCTTATCTAGTAATCAGCCCCAGCATTTT. This encodes CASSLSSNQPQHF.

The chain uses TRBV3-1 (or the pseudogene TRBV3-2) and TRBJ1-6; 8 positions agree with TRBD1. CDR3 length equals 14 residues. Germline-derived CDR1 and CDR2 are LGHDT and YNNKEL (reference sequence). Unmatched junction bases numbered 5, after V lost 7 bases and J lost 6 bases. Here the CDR3 DNA reads TGTGCCAGCACCCAGGGACAGGTTAATTCACCCCTCCACTTT. Amino acid sequence: CASTQGQVNSPLHF.

This chain links TRBV2 with TRBJ1-1, with TRBD1 matching over 7 bases. V was pared by 6 bases and J by 7 bases, with 2 bases of the junction left unmatched. The germline gives CDR1 SNHLY, CDR2 FYNNEI. The CDR3 extends over 11 amino acids. The CDR3 sequence: CASRGQIEAFF. The CDR3 DNA reads as TGTGCCAGCAGGGGACAGATTGAAGCTTTCTTT.

This chain joins TRBV9 and TRBJ2-7, with D uncertain. Deletions cut 0 bases from V and 4 bases from J, with 17 bases between. The CDR3 spans 16 residues. CDR1 SGDLS and CDR2 YYNGEE come from the germline V gene. The CDR3 DNA sequence: TGTGCCAGCAGCGTAGGAATTGGGCCTCAGTTTTACGAGCAGTACTTC. Protein: CASSVGIGPQFYEQYF.

The V and J genes are TRBV27 and TRBJ1-4; D gene unclear. The CDR3 totals 13 residues. Trimming left V 5 bases short and J 7 bases short, with 11 bases between. In germline, CDR1 is MNHEY, CDR2 SMNVEV (reference sequence). CDR3 loop: CASSPRRLEKLFF. As DNA, the CDR3 is TGTGCCAGCAGTCCCCGCCGACTTGAAAAACTGTTTTTT.

The V gene is TRBV6-6, the J gene TRBJ2-7, with a tentative D call TRBD2 (7 bases). V was trimmed by 1 base and J by 3 bases, leaving 16 bases between them. The CDR3 consists of 16 residues. Germline V gene data show CDR1 as MNHNY and CDR2 as SVGAGI (reference sequence). CDR3 bases: TGTGCCAGCAGTTACTTTCCCTCGGGGGGCAGCTACGAGCAGTACTTC. Protein sequence: CASSYFPSGGSYEQYF.

The chain joins TRBV27 to TRBJ1-5; TRBD1 matches 8 bases. Looked up from germline, CDR1 is MNHEY and CDR2 is SMNVEV (reference sequence). Trimming cost V 2 bases and J 3 bases; bases outside gene matches: 6. The CDR3 loop spans 16 amino acids. The CDR3 loop reads CASSLGTGLSNQPQHF. CDR3 nucleotides: TGTGCCAGCAGTTTAGGGACAGGACTCTCCAATCAGCCCCAGCATTTT.

The gene calls are TRBV4-3 and TRBJ2-7, with TRBD2 matching 11 bases. J lost 6 bases, V lost 4 bases, and 8 bases had no gene match. Germline loops: CDR1 LGHNA, CDR2 YSLEER. CDR3 length: 15 residues. CDR3 sequence reads: CASSRILAGGPEQYF. The CDR3 DNA follows: TGCGCCAGCAGCCGGATTCTAGCGGGGGGTCCCGAGCAGTACTTC.

This clone was observed once. The rearrangement uses TRBV9 and TRBJ1-1; 8 bases are shared with TRBD1. Trimming took 0 bases from V and 1 from J; bases not matched to a gene: 5. The CDR3 is made up of 16 amino acids. Germline CDR1 and CDR2: SGDLS and YYNGEE. CDR3 coding DNA: TGTGCCAGCAGCGTAGGCGTCGGACAGGGGAACACTGAAGCTTTCTTT. Translating it yields CASSVGVGQGNTEAFF.

The chain has TRBV4-2 and TRBJ1-5; TRBD1 matches 10 bases. The CDR3 has 15 amino acids. J lost 8 bases, V lost 1 base, and 5 bases had no gene match. Germline V gene lookup returns CDR1 LGHNA and CDR2 YNFKEQ. The CDR3 DNA is TGTGCCAGCAGCCAAGGGGGGGGGACAGGGGAGCCCCAGCATTTT. This encodes CASSQGGGTGEPQHF.

This chain links TRBV19 with TRBJ1-3, with a tentative D call TRBD1 (6 bases). This CDR3 comprises 18 residues. CDR1 and CDR2 from the germline V gene are LNHDA and SQIVND (reference sequence). The ends were cut back, 7 bases at V and 3 bases at J, with 25 bases in the middle. The CDR3 region is CASNGAGRPTGIGNTIYF. The CDR3 region has the DNA TGTGCCAGTAATGGGGCTGGTAGACCAACAGGGATTGGAAACACCATATATTTT.

The chain has TRBV5-4 and TRBJ1-2; 8 positions agree with TRBD1. The CDR3 runs 14 residues. V gave up 4 bases and J gave up 8 bases; unmatched junction bases: 10. Germline V CDR1 and CDR2: SGHNT, YYREEE (reference sequence). The CDR3: CASSTGTGSRGYTF. The CDR3 coding sequence is TGTGCCAGCAGCACCGGGACAGGTTCGCGCGGCTACACCTTC.

V and J are TRBV10-3 and TRBJ1-3; 7 bases fit TRBD1. V was clipped by 7 bases and J by 0 bases; unmatched bases: 9. The V gene's germline CDR1 is ENHRY and CDR2 SYGVKD. The CDR3 spans 16 residues. The DNA for the CDR3 is TGTGCCATCAAGGGGACAGTGGTTAACTCTGGAAACACCATATATTTT. Protein sequence: CAIKGTVVNSGNTIYF.